This is a list of T cell receptor beta chains from one sample in a study of shared clonotypes between healthy human individuals. Data came from immunoSEQ multiplex PCR; TCRdb stores just in-frame clones and leaves some out. The sample contains approximately 2.5 million clones, about 92% of which appear only once. Sequenced input: naive CD4+ T cells sorted from blood. These receptors were obtained from a man aged 18 to 29 in good health. CDR3s include the opening cysteine and the closing phenylalanine or tryptophan. A D gene is named only where the DNA matches it firmly.

cdr3_nt cdr3_aa j_call d_call v_call
TGCGCCAGCAGCGGAGGAACCGGGACAGGGGGTTCGGGCGAGCAGTACTTC CASSGGTGTGGSGEQYF TRBJ2-7 TRBD1 TRBV5-1
TGTGCCAGCAGGAGGGGACAGACACTCTCTGGGGCCAACGTCCTGACTTTC CASRRGQTLSGANVLTF TRBJ2-6 TRBD1 TRBV7-8
TGCGCCAGCAGCTTGGTGTTTGGGGCTGACTATGGCTACACCTTC CASSLVFGADYGYTF TRBJ1-2 . TRBV5-1
TGTGCCAGCAGCGGATCAGCCGGGTATAGCTCCTACGAGCAGTACTTC CASSGSAGYSSYEQYF TRBJ2-7 . TRBV7-9
TGTGCCAGTAGTATAAAGGGGCCGAACACTGAAGCTTTCTTT CASSIKGPNTEAFF TRBJ1-1 . TRBV19
TGTGCCAGCAGCTCCGGACTAGCGGAAGAGACCCAGTACTTC CASSSGLAEETQYF TRBJ2-5 TRBD2 TRBV6-6
TGCGCCAGCAGCTTTTTAGGGGTCCCAATTTTACATGACAATGAGCAGTTCTTC CASSFLGVPILHDNEQFF TRBJ2-1 . TRBV5-1
TGTGCCAGCAGCCTGGACTTTACCTACGAGCAGTACTTC CASSLDFTYEQYF TRBJ2-7 . TRBV11-2
TGTGCCAGCAGCTTCATTCTAACAGATCAGTTCTTC CASSFILTDQFF TRBJ2-1 . TRBV7-6
TGTGCCAGCAGCCCCCCGGGACTAGCGGGGGTAAATGAGCAGTTCTTC CASSPPGLAGVNEQFF TRBJ2-1 TRBD2 TRBV11-2
TGTGCCAGTACCCCGACCGGGACTAGCGGGGGTGAGCAGTTCTTC CASTPTGTSGGEQFF TRBJ2-1 TRBD2 TRBV19
TGTGCCAGCAGCGCCTCGGACAGGGGGCTAGAGACCCAGTACTTC CASSASDRGLETQYF TRBJ2-5 TRBD1 TRBV9
TGTGCCAGCAGCTTGGGGGGCGCTGGGGCCAACGTCCTGACTTTC CASSLGGAGANVLTF TRBJ2-6 . TRBV5-4
TGTGCCAGCAGCCCGGGTCAAAACACAGGGCAAGAGACCCAGTACTTC CASSPGQNTGQETQYF TRBJ2-5 . TRBV7-9
TGTGCCAGCAGCCCCCAACAGGGCGGCACTGAAGCTTTCTTT CASSPQQGGTEAFF TRBJ1-1 . TRBV9
TGTGCCAGCAGCGTAGAAGGGGGTCCCCGATATGGCTACACCTTC CASSVEGGPRYGYTF TRBJ1-2 . TRBV9
TGTGCCAGCAGCTTGAAGCAAGGTCAGGGAGACGAAAAACTGTTTTTT CASSLKQGQGDEKLFF TRBJ1-4 . TRBV5-4
TGTGCCAGCAGCGCCGGTCTCCTCTTGACCGGGGAGCTGTTTTTT CASSAGLLLTGELFF TRBJ2-2 . TRBV5-8